The 30 T cell receptor beta chains below come from one sample, sequenced in a study of PD-1 blockade in classical Hodgkin lymphoma. Time point given: newly diagnosed, previously untreated cHL patient sample. The authors purified CD4+ T cells from thawed PBMCs by magnetic negative selection. The table came from immunoSEQ multiplex PCR; TCRdb's copy has only in-frame clones and leaves some out. This table has some 16,000 clones, about 86% appearing once. Sequencing input: CD4+ T cells from blood. The receptors were sampled from a human donor with classical Hodgkin lymphoma.

In its sample, this clone was seen a few times. V gene TRBV28 combines with J gene TRBJ2-1; TRBD1 matches at 7 bases. This CDR3 has 16 residues. CDR1 is MDHEN and CDR2 is SYDVKM in the germline V gene. Trimming at V came to 5 bases and at J to 2 bases, leaving 9 bases not matched to a gene. CDR3 sequence (DNA): TGTGCCAGCAGTGACCCGGGACAGTTAACCTACAATGAGCAGTTCTTC. Translation gives CASSDPGQLTYNEQFF.

The chain carries TRBV19 and TRBJ2-7, with 9 bases aligning to TRBD2. V was pared by 2 bases and J by 3 bases, with 8 bases of the junction left unmatched. CDR1 and CDR2 (germline): LNHDA, SQIVND (reference sequence). CDR3 length equals 16 residues. This chain's CDR3 is CASSIKYSGSFYEQYF. In nucleotides, the CDR3 is TGTGCCAGTAGTATAAAATATAGCGGGAGCTTCTACGAGCAGTACTTC. The complete variable domain, with remaining parts taken from reference TRBV19 and TRBJ2-7, reads DGGITQSPKYLFRKEGQNVTLSCEQNLNHDAMYWYRQDPGQGLRLIYYSQIVNDFQKGDIAEGYSVSREKKESFPLTVTSAQKNPTAFYLCASSIKYSGSFYEQYFGPGTRLTVT.

This rearrangement joins TRBV19 to TRBJ2-3; D perhaps matches TRBD1 (6 bases). V was shortened by 4 bases and J by 3 bases, with 14 bases between the two germline ends. In germline, CDR1 is LNHDA, CDR2 SQIVND (reference sequence). The CDR3 consists of 15 residues. Here the CDR3 DNA reads TGTGCCAGTAGTACAACAGGGACACGAACAGATACGCAGTATTTT. It yields the protein CASSTTGTRTDTQYF.

The V gene is TRBV27, the J gene TRBJ1-5, with a possible D match to TRBD1 (5 bases). The CDR3 covers 15 residues. Trimming left V 3 bases short and J 1 base short, with 10 bases between. Germline CDR1 is MNHEY and CDR2 is SMNVEV (reference sequence). In DNA, the CDR3 is TGTGCCAGCAGTTTGTCAGGGTTGAGCAATCAGCCCCAGCATTTT. Amino acids: CASSLSGLSNQPQHF.

The chain uses TRBV5-1 and TRBJ2-5; 8 positions match TRBD2. The CDR3 totals 15 residues. CDR1 SGHRS and CDR2 YFSETQ come from the germline V gene. With V trimmed by 3 bases and J by 0 bases, 4 bases remained unmatched. CDR3 coding DNA: TGCGCCAGCAGCTCCGGGACTAGTAACCAAGAGACCCAGTACTTC. Translated, it gives CASSSGTSNQETQYF.

This sequence joins TRBV28 and TRBJ1-2, with 8 positions matching TRBD1. Trimming cost V 4 bases and J 6 bases; bases outside gene matches: 13. Germline CDR1 MDHEN, CDR2 SYDVKM. This CDR3 region has 16 residues. The chain's CDR3 is CASSSPRTGTRDGYTF. The CDR3 DNA reads TGTGCCAGCAGTTCGCCGAGGACAGGGACGCGGGATGGCTACACCTTC.

The chain uses TRBV7-2 and TRBJ2-2, with 11 bases identical to TRBD2. V shed 1 base and J 5 bases; nucleotides not matched to a gene: 3. The CDR3 is 16 amino acids. The germline gives CDR1 SGHTA, CDR2 FQGNSA. CDR3 nucleotide sequence: TGTGCCAGCAGCTTAGTAGCGGGAGGGCCTACCGGGGAGCTGTTTTTT. Translated, it gives CASSLVAGGPTGELFF. The whole variable domain, remainder taken from reference TRBV7-2 and TRBJ2-2, is GAGVSQSPSNKVTEKGKDVELRCDPISGHTALYWYRQSLGQGLEFLIYFQGNSAPDKSGLPSDRFSAERTGGSVSTLTIQRTQQEDSAVYLCASSLVAGGPTGELFFGEGSRLTVL.

The chain uses TRBV19 and TRBJ2-1; TRBD2 is a possible D gene (6 bases). Trimming removed 3 bases from V and 4 bases from J, with 10 bases in between. CDR1 and CDR2 from the germline V gene are LNHDA and SQIVND (reference sequence). CDR3 length: 14 residues. CDR3 in DNA: TGTGCCAGTAGTATTGTTGCGGGATACAATGAGCAGTTCTTC. Its translation is CASSIVAGYNEQFF.

This clone came up once. The chain carries TRBV28 and TRBJ2-7; D may match TRBD1 or TRBD2 (6 bases each). V was cut by 2 bases and J by 4 bases, with 12 bases left in between. Germline V gene sequence: CDR1 MDHEN, CDR2 SYDVKM. CDR3 size: 14 residues. The CDR3 is CASSLGGLAYEQYF. CDR3 sequence (DNA): TGTGCCAGCAGTTTAGGGGGGCTCGCTTACGAGCAGTACTTC.

The CDR3 DNA reads as TGTGCCAGCACCCTCGGGGCCAATCAGCCCCAGCATTTT. Translating gives CASTLGANQPQHF. J is TRBJ1-5 and V is TRBV6-1; tentatively, D is TRBD1 (5 bases). The ends were cut back, 7 bases at V and 3 bases at J, with 10 bases in the middle. Germline-derived CDR1 and CDR2 are MNHNS and SASEGT. The CDR3 has 13 residues.

The chain combines TRBV6-6 with TRBJ1-1; D might be TRBD1 (5 bases). In germline, CDR1 is MNHNY, CDR2 SVGAGI (reference sequence). The CDR3 is 11 amino acids. V lost 2 bases and J lost 11, with 9 bases in between. In DNA form, the CDR3 reads TGTGCCAGCAGTTACGACAGAGACGCTTTCTTT. This translates into CASSYDRDAFF.

This sequence joins TRBV7-9 and TRBJ2-5; the match to TRBD2 covers 13 bases. The germline V gene has CDR1 SEHNR and CDR2 FQNEAQ (reference sequence). The V gene end was trimmed by 4 bases and the J gene end by 4 bases; junction bases not matched to a gene: 6. The CDR3 sequence is 16 residues long. In nucleotides, the CDR3 is TGTGCCAGCAGCTCTGGACTAGCGGGAGAAATAGAGACCCAGTACTTC. It codes for CASSSGLAGEIETQYF.

The chain uses TRBV7-9 and TRBJ2-3; 9 nucleotides line up with TRBD1. J was trimmed by 1 base and V by 1 base; bases with no gene match: 12. The length of the CDR3 is 19 residues. The germline V gene has CDR1 SEHNR and CDR2 FQNEAQ (reference sequence). The CDR3 nucleotides are TGTGCCAGCAGCTTAGAGAGGACAGGGGTTTTTTCTGGCACAGATACGCAGTATTTT. Translating it yields CASSLERTGVFSGTDTQYF.

This clone was seen more than once but under ten times. The gene calls are TRBV27 and TRBJ1-2; the D is unclear. Trimming took 0 bases from V and 8 from J, leaving 10 bases between them. The CDR3 spans 13 residues. Germline loops: CDR1 MNHEY, CDR2 SMNVEV (reference sequence). This CDR3 reads CASSLSGVAGYTF. Here the CDR3 DNA reads TGTGCCAGCAGTTTATCGGGTGTCGCGGGCTACACCTTC.

This clone was found once. The V gene is TRBV30, the J gene TRBJ1-1; maybe TRBD1 (5 bases). Per germline, CDR1 GTSNPN and CDR2 SVGIG (reference sequence). V was clipped by 6 bases and J by 1 base, with 18 bases between them. The CDR3 runs to 15 residues. The CDR3 coding sequence is TGTGCCTGCAGAACCGCGGGACGGAGGAACACTGAAGCTTTCTTT. Encoded protein: CACRTAGRRNTEAFF.

The V and J genes are TRBV7-9 and TRBJ1-1; D ambiguous. The V end lost 5 bases, the J end lost 0 bases, and 13 bases lay between the germline ends. Germline CDR1 SEHNR, CDR2 FQNEAQ (reference sequence). The CDR3 covers 15 residues. The CDR3 nucleotides read TGTGCCAGCAGCCGAATCTCAGTTTTGAACACTGAAGCTTTCTTT. It encodes CASSRISVLNTEAFF.

This chain uses TRBV19 with TRBJ1-5; D is unresolved. Between the trimmed V and J ends, which lost 3 bases and 3 bases, there was a span of 15 bases. The CDR3 is 16 residues long. Germline CDR1 reads LNHDA; CDR2 reads SQIVND (reference sequence). The CDR3 reads CASSIPGGNYNQPQHF. The CDR3 region has the DNA TGTGCCAGTAGTATCCCCGGAGGGAATTACAATCAGCCCCAGCATTTT.

The V call is TRBV5-8, the J call TRBJ2-7; 13 positions agree with TRBD2. Germline V lookup: CDR1 SGHTS, CDR2 YDEGEE. The CDR3 covers 19 residues. V dropped 0 bases and J dropped 0; count of bases not matched to a gene: 9. The CDR3 nucleotides are TGTGCCAGCAGCTTGGAACTAGCGGGAGGGTTCAGAAGCTCCTACGAGCAGTACTTC. Protein: CASSLELAGGFRSSYEQYF.

The rearrangement joins TRBV18 to TRBJ1-1; 9 nucleotides line up with TRBD1. Trimming cost V 0 bases and J 4 bases; bases outside gene matches: 3. This CDR3 spans 15 amino acids. The germline CDR1 and CDR2 sequences are KGHSH and LQKENI. CDR3 coding DNA: TGTGCCAGCTCACCACCTGAACAGGGGGCCACTGAAGCTTTCTTT. Translated, it gives CASSPPEQGATEAFF.

This chain joins TRBV7-9 and TRBJ1-3, with D maybe TRBD1 (5 bases). CDR1 and CDR2 (germline): SEHNR, FQNEAQ (reference sequence). Between the trimmed V and J ends, which lost 4 bases and 0 bases, there was a span of 10 bases. There are 15 residues in the CDR3. CDR3 nucleotide sequence: TGTGCCAGCAGCTCGACAGTTAACTCTGGAAACACCATATATTTT. It is translated as CASSSTVNSGNTIYF. Full variable domain (remainder filled in from reference TRBV7-9 and TRBJ1-3): DTGVSQNPRHKITKRGQNVTFRCDPISEHNRLYWYRQTLGQGPEFLTYFQNEAQLEKSRLLSDRFSAERPKGSFSTLEIQRTEQGDSAMYLCASSSTVNSGNTIYFGEGSWLTVV.

This rearrangement joins TRBV5-6 to TRBJ1-2; no clear D gene. CDR3 length: 12 amino acids. With 0 bases removed from V and 5 bases from J, the gap between germline ends came to 5 bases. From germline, CDR1 is SGHDT and CDR2 YYEEEE. The CDR3 region is CASSLASYGYTF. CDR3 nucleotide sequence: TGTGCCAGCAGCTTGGCCAGTTATGGCTACACCTTC.

V and J are TRBV7-2 and TRBJ2-2, with D unclear. Germline V lookup: CDR1 SGHTA, CDR2 FQGNSA. There are 14 residues in the CDR3. V was clipped by 1 base and J by 2 bases, with 5 bases between them. The CDR3 spells CASSLVVNTGELFF. CDR3 DNA sequence: TGTGCCAGCAGCTTAGTGGTAAACACCGGGGAGCTGTTTTTT.

This chain joins TRBV25-1 and TRBJ1-5; no definite D call. V was trimmed by 7 bases and J by 5 bases, leaving 24 bases between them. CDR1 and CDR2 (germline): MGHDK, SYGVNS. This CDR3 has 17 residues. In nucleotides, the CDR3 is TGTGCCAGCAATATCGAGTATGGGAGCGGGCGTTATCAGCCCCAGCATTTT. Encoded protein: CASNIEYGSGRYQPQHF.

The genes are TRBV30 and TRBJ1-2, with TRBD1 matching over 7 bases. Per germline, CDR1 GTSNPN and CDR2 SVGIG (reference sequence). Trimming cost V 4 bases and J 7 bases; bases outside gene matches: 9. The CDR3 extends over 13 amino acids. The CDR3 bases are TGTGCCTGGAATAGGGACAGTACCCCTGGCTACACCTTC. Its translation: CAWNRDSTPGYTF.

V and J are TRBV30 and TRBJ1-1; D unresolved. This CDR3 has 12 amino acids. The V end lost 5 bases, the J end lost 4 bases, and 11 bases lay between the germline ends. Per germline, CDR1 GTSNPN and CDR2 SVGIG (reference sequence). As DNA, the CDR3 is TGTGCCTGGGTACGGGGTCTCACTGAAGCTTTCTTT. Its protein product is CAWVRGLTEAFF.

The rearrangement uses TRBV19 and TRBJ1-1; maybe TRBD1 (5 bases). V gave up 4 bases and J gave up 8 bases, with 20 bases separating them. This CDR3 is built from 15 residues. From germline, CDR1 is LNHDA and CDR2 SQIVND (reference sequence). The chain's CDR3 is CASSKGKDTSQEAFF. The CDR3 bases are TGTGCCAGTAGTAAGGGGAAAGACACCTCCCAAGAAGCTTTCTTT.

The V and J genes are TRBV7-9 and TRBJ2-1, with a weak D call TRBD2 (6 bases). Germline V gene sequence: CDR1 SEHNR, CDR2 FQNEAQ (reference sequence). The CDR3 is 12 residues long. V was clipped by 5 bases and J by 10 bases, with 12 bases between them. CDR3 region: CASSGGTAEQFF. The CDR3 nucleotides read TGTGCCAGCAGCGGAGGGACGGCGGAGCAGTTCTTC.

The chain joins TRBV6-1 to TRBJ2-7; TRBD2 matches at 11 bases. Trimming took 6 bases from V and 1 from J; bases not matched to a gene: 5. This CDR3 comprises 15 residues. CDR1 MNHNS and CDR2 SASEGT come from the germline V gene. DNA of the CDR3: TGTGCCAGCAGCAGACGGACTAGCGGGTCCTACGAGCAGTACTTC. This gives the protein CASSRRTSGSYEQYF.

The chain uses TRBV27 and TRBJ2-7; D is perhaps TRBD1 (5 bases). The CDR3 totals 14 residues. The V gene's germline CDR1 is MNHEY and CDR2 SMNVEV (reference sequence). Between the trimmed V and J ends, which lost 4 bases and 6 bases, there was a span of 16 bases. The CDR3 coding sequence is TGTGCCAGCAGTTGGTTAGGGTCCCAGGGCGAGCAGTACTTC. This encodes CASSWLGSQGEQYF.

The chain combines TRBV19 with TRBJ2-7, with TRBD2 matching 8 bases. The CDR3 runs 15 residues. Trimming removed 6 bases from V and 2 bases from J; junction bases left unmatched: 9. Germline CDR1 reads LNHDA; CDR2 reads SQIVND (reference sequence). The CDR3, as DNA: TGTGCCAGTAGCCGCGGGGGGCAGGGACCCTACGAGCAGTACTTC. Amino acids: CASSRGGQGPYEQYF.